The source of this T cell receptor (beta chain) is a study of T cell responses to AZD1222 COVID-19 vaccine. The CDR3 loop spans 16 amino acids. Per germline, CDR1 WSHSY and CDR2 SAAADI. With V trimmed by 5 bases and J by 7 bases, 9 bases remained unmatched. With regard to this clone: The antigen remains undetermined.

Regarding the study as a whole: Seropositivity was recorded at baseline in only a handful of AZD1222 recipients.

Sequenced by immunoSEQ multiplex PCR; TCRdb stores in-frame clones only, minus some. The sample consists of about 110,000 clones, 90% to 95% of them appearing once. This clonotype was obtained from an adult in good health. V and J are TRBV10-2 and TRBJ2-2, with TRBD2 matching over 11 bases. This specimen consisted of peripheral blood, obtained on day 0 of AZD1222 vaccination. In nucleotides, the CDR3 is TGCGCCAGCAGTCCCTCTAGCGGGAGGTCTAACGGGGAGCTGTTTTTT. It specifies CASSPSSGRSNGELFF.